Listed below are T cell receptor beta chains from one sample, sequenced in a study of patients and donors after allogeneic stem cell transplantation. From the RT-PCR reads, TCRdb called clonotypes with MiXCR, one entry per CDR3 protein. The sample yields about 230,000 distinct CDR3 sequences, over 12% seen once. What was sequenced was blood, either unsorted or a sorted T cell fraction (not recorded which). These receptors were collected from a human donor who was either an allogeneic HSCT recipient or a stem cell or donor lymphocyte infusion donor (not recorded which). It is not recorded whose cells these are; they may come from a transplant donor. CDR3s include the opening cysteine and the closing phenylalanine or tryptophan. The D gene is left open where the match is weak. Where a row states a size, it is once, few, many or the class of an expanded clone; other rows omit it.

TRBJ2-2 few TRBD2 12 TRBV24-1 CATMREGGELFF TGTGCCACCATGCGGGAGGGCGGGGAGCTGTTTTTT
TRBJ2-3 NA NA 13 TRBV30 CAWSPLVPDTQYF TGTGCCTGGAGTCCTTTGGTCCCAGATACGCAGTATTTT
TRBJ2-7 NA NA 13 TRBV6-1 CASKSRGPYEQYF TGTGCCAGCAAAAGCCGGGGGCCTTATGAGCAGTACTTC
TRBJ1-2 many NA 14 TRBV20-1 CSAREPGPPKGYTF TGCAGTGCTAGGGAACCGGGACCCCCGAAAGGCTACACCTTC
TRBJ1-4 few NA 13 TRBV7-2 CASSLEVNEKLFF TGTGCCAGCAGCCTCGAGGTTAATGAAAAACTGTTTTTT
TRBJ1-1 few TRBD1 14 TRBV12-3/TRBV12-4 CASSLAQGAAEAFF TGTGCCAGCAGTTTAGCCCAGGGGGCCGCTGAAGCTTTCTTT
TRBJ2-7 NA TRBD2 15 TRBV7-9 CASSPSASGGYKQYF TGTGCCAGCAGCCCTTCCGCTAGCGGGGGTTATAAGCAGTACTTC
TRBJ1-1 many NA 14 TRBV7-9 CASSIEQVPTEAFF TGTGCCAGCAGCATAGAACAGGTCCCCACTGAAGCTTTCTTT
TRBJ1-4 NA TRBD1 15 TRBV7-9 CASRNQGGPGLELFF TGTGCCAGCAGAAACCAGGGGGGACCCGGGTTGGAACTGTTTTTT
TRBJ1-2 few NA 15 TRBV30 CAWSVGTLANYGYTF TGTGCCTGGAGTGTCGGGACACTAGCTAACTATGGCTACACCTTC
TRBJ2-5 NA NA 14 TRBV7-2 CASSILDRQETQYF TGTGCCAGCAGCATACTAGATCGCCAAGAGACCCAGTACTTC
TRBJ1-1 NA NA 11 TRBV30 CAWRGLGEAFF TGTGCCTGGAGGGGGTTGGGTGAAGCTTTCTTT
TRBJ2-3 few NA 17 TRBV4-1 CASSQVGGGGAGDTQYF TGCGCCAGCAGCCAAGTAGGGGGAGGAGGGGCGGGAGATACGCAGTATTTT
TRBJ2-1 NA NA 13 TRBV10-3 CAISELVVNEQFF TGTGCCATCAGTGAACTAGTAGTCAATGAGCAGTTCTTC
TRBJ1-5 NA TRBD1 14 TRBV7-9 CASSLDGTGQPQHF TGTGCCAGCAGCTTAGATGGGACAGGTCAGCCCCAGCATTTT
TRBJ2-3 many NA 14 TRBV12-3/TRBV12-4 CASSFSGRGDTQYF TGTGCCAGCAGTTTCTCGGGCCGGGGGGATACGCAGTATTTT
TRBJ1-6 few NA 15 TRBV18 CASSPQRIGNSPLHF TGTGCCAGCTCACCCCAGCGAATCGGTAATTCACCCCTCCACTTT
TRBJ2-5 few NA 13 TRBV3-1 CASSQDQWETQYF TGTGCCAGCAGCCAAGACCAGTGGGAGACCCAGTACTTC
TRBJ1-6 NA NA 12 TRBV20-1 CSAKSKGSPLHF TGCAGTGCTAAGAGTAAGGGGTCACCCCTCCACTTT
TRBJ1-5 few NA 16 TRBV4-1 CASASEGLLSNQPQHF TGCGCCAGCGCAAGCGAGGGATTATTAAGCAATCAGCCCCAGCATTTT
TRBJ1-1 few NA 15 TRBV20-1 CSASPQGKKNTEAFF TGCAGTGCTAGCCCCCAGGGGAAGAAGAACACTGAAGCTTTCTTT
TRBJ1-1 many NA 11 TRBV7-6 CASSQNRIAFF TGTGCCAGCAGCCAAAACCGGATCGCTTTCTTT
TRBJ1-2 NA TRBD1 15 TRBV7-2 CASSEGTAQYYGYTF TGTGCCAGCAGCGAGGGGACAGCCCAATACTATGGCTACACCTTC
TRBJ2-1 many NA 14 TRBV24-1 CATSEPLPPREQFF TGTGCCACCAGTGAGCCACTCCCTCCGCGAGAGCAGTTCTTC
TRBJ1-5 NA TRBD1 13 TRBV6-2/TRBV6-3 CASTPTGRQPQHF TGTGCCAGCACCCCGACAGGGAGACAGCCCCAGCATTTT
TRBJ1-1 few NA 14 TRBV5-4 CASSRTGMGTEAFF TGTGCCAGCAGTCGAACAGGAATGGGGACTGAAGCTTTCTTT
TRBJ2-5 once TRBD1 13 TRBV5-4 CASSNPGGEAQYF TGTGCCAGCAGCAACCCAGGGGGAGAGGCCCAGTACTTC
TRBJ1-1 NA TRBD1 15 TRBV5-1 CASSSQGGKNTEAFF TGCGCCAGCAGCTCCCAGGGGGGGAAGAACACTGAAGCTTTCTTT
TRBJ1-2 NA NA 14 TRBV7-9 CASSLGEGAYGYTF TGTGCCAGCAGCTTAGGCGAGGGCGCCTATGGCTACACCTTC
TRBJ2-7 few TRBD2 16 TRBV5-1 CASSLAGASGSHEQYF TGCGCCAGCAGCTTGGCGGGGGCTAGCGGGAGCCACGAGCAGTACTTC